These 10 T cell receptor beta chains came from one sample sequenced in a study of OX40 agonist ivuxolimab in advanced cancers. The table came from immunoSEQ multiplex PCR; TCRdb's copy has only in-frame clones and leaves some out. The repertoire includes about 53,000 clones, about 88% of them detected once, and around 1.5% sits in the top ten. This material consisted of CD4+ or CD8+ T cells sorted from blood, taken in a trial of the OX40 agonist ivuxolimab. These receptors came from an adult with an advanced solid tumor such as melanoma, head and neck, liver or kidney cancer.

The V call is TRBV5-1, the J call TRBJ2-3; D is perhaps TRBD2 (7 bases). This CDR3 comprises 14 residues. Germline CDR1 reads SGHRS; CDR2 reads YFSETQ. V shed 6 bases and J shed 4 bases, with 15 bases lying between them. CDR3 nucleotides: TGCGCCAGCACTCGGCGGGGGCATCCAGATACGCAGTATTTT. It encodes CASTRRGHPDTQYF.

The chain is built from TRBV5-4 and TRBJ2-1; D remains unclear. Germline V gives CDR1 SGHNT, CDR2 YYREEE (reference sequence). The CDR3 consists of 12 residues. Trimming cost V 0 bases and J 5 bases, with 3 bases left between them. For the CDR3, the DNA is TGTGCCAGCAGCTTGGACCACAATGAGCAGTTCTTC. It translates to CASSLDHNEQFF.

The V gene is TRBV30, the J gene TRBJ1-1; 7 nucleotides line up with TRBD1. The V segment lost 4 bases and the J segment 1 base; nucleotides outside the gene matches: 0. There are 12 residues in the CDR3. In germline, CDR1 is GTSNPN, CDR2 SVGIG (reference sequence). In DNA, the CDR3 is TGTGCCTGGAACAGGGGGAACACTGAAGCTTTCTTT. Protein product: CAWNRGNTEAFF.

The rearrangement joins TRBV2 to TRBJ2-1; D possibly corresponds to TRBD2 (7 bases). The germline V and J ends were trimmed by 1 base and 9 bases, with 19 bases remaining between them. Germline lookup yields CDR1 SNHLY and CDR2 FYNNEI. This CDR3 contains 16 residues. CDR3 nucleotide sequence: TGTGCCAGCAGTGAAGTGAGTCAGAGGGGGGGAGGTGAGCAGTTCTTC. Translation: CASSEVSQRGGGEQFF.

The chain carries TRBV5-1 and TRBJ2-1, with 10 positions matching TRBD2. Germline V gene sequence: CDR1 SGHRS, CDR2 YFSETQ. Germline trimming cut 7 bases from V and 3 bases from J; bases unmatched to any gene: 10. The CDR3 contains 16 residues. In nucleotides, the CDR3 is TGCGCCAGCTTGACAGGGCTAGCGGGGGACTACAATGAGCAGTTCTTC. This codes for CASLTGLAGDYNEQFF.

The chain has TRBV5-4 and TRBJ1-5; 8 positions agree with TRBD1. Germline assignment: CDR1 SGHNT and CDR2 YYREEE (reference sequence). After removal of 4 bases from V and 7 bases from J, the junction contained 4 bases not matched to a gene. This CDR3 region has 13 residues. The CDR3 spells CASSVDRGQPQHF. For the CDR3, the DNA is TGTGCCAGCAGCGTCGACAGGGGCCAGCCCCAGCATTTT.

This clone was seen a few times. This rearrangement joins TRBV10-3 to TRBJ2-3, with D hard to call. The CDR3 covers 15 residues. Germline V lookup: CDR1 ENHRY, CDR2 SYGVKD. V lost 0 bases and J lost 0, with 7 bases in between. The CDR3 DNA reads TGTGCCATCAGTGAGTCGACTCCTAGCACAGATACGCAGTATTTT. Residues: CAISESTPSTDTQYF.

V is TRBV9 and J is TRBJ1-1, with D maybe TRBD1 (5 bases). Germline V gives CDR1 SGDLS, CDR2 YYNGEE. Trimming took 4 bases from V and 1 from J, leaving 8 bases between them. CDR3 size: 13 residues. CDR3 coding DNA: TGTGCCAGCAGCCCGACAGCGAACACTGAAGCTTTCTTT. Translation gives CASSPTANTEAFF.

The chain links TRBV27 to TRBJ1-2; 7 bases align to TRBD1. Germline loops: CDR1 MNHEY, CDR2 SMNVEV (reference sequence). The CDR3 consists of 13 residues. V gave up 2 bases and J gave up 7 bases; unmatched junction bases: 4. The CDR3 loop is CASSLKGARGYTF. The CDR3 nucleotides read TGTGCCAGCAGTTTAAAGGGGGCGCGTGGCTACACCTTC.

In its sample, this clone was seen a few times. The chain uses TRBV6-5 and TRBJ2-7, with 8 bases matching TRBD1. V lost 5 bases, J lost 2 bases, and 8 bases stayed unmatched. CDR3 length: 15 residues. Germline V gene sequence: CDR1 MNHEY, CDR2 SVGAGI. The CDR3 DNA follows: TGTGCCAGCAGTCTCGGCAGGGGGCTCACCTACGAGCAGTACTTC. It translates to CASSLGRGLTYEQYF.